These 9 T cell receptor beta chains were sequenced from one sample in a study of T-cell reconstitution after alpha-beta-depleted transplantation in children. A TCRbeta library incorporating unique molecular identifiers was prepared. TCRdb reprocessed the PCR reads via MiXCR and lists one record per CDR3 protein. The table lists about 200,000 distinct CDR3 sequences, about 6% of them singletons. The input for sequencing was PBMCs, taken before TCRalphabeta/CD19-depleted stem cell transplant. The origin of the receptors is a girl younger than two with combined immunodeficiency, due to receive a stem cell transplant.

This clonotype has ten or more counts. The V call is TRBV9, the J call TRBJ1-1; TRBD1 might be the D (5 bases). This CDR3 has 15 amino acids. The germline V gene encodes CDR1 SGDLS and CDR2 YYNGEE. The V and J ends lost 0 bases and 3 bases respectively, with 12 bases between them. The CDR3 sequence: CASSVASRADTEAFF. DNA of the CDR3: TGTGCCAGCAGCGTAGCGTCCAGGGCCGACACTGAAGCTTTCTTT.

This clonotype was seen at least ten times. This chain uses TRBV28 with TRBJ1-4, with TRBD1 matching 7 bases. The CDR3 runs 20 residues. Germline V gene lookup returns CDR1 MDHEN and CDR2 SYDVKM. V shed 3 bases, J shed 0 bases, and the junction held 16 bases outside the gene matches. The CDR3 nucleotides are TGTGCCAGCAGTTTCAAACCCGGACAGGCAGGGTGGTCAACTAATGAAAAACTGTTTTTT. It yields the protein CASSFKPGQAGWSTNEKLFF. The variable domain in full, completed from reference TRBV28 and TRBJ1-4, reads DVKVTQSSRYLVKRTGEKVFLECVQDMDHENMFWYRQDPGLGLRLIYFSYDVKMKEKGDIPEGYSVSREKKERFSLILESASTNQTSMYLCASSFKPGQAGWSTNEKLFFGSGTQLSVL.

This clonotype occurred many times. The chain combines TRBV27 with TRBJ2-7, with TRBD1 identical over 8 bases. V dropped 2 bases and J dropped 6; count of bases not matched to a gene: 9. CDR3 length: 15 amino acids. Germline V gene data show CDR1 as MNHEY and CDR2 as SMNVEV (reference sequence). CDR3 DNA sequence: TGTGCCAGCAGTTTAAAAGTGACAGGGGTGGGCGAGCAGTACTTC. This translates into CASSLKVTGVGEQYF.

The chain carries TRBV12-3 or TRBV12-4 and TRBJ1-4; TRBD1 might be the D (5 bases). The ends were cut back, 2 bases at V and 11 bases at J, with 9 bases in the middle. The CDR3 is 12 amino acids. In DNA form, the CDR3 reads TGTGCCAGCAGTTTATCTGGGGCCAAACTGTTTTTT. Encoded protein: CASSLSGAKLFF.

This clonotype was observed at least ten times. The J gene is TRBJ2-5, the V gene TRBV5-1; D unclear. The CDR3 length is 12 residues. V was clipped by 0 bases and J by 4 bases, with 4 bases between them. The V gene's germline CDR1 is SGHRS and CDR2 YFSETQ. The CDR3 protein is CASSLGVETQYF. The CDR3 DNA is TGCGCCAGCAGCTTGGGTGTAGAGACCCAGTACTTC.

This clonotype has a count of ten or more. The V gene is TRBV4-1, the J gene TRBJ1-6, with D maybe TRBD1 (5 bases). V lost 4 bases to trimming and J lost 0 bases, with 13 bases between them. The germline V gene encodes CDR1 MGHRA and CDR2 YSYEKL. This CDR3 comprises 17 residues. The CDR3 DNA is TGCGCCAGCAGCCGGCCAGGGACCAGCTCCTATAATTCACCCCTCCACTTT. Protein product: CASSRPGTSSYNSPLHF.

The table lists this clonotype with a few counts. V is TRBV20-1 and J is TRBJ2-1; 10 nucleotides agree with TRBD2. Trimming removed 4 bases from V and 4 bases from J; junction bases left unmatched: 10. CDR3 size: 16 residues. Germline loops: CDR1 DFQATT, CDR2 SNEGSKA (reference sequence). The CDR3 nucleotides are TGCAGTGCTAATACTCCCCTAGCGGGAGTTTACAATGAGCAGTTCTTC. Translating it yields CSANTPLAGVYNEQFF.

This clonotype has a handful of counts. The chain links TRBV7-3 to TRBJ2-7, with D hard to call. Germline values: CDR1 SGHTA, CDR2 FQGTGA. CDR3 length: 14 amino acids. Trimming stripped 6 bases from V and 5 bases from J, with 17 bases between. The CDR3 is CASSPTGPLDEQYF. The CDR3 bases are TGTGCCAGCAGTCCCACCGGGCCCCTAGACGAGCAGTACTTC.

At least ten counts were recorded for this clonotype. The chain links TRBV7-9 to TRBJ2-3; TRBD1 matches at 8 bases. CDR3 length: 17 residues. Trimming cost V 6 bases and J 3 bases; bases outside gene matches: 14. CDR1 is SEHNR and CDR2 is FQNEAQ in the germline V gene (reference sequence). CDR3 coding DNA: TGTGCCAGCAGGGTCCGTGAGCCGGGACAGGAGACAGATACGCAGTATTTT. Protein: CASRVREPGQETDTQYF.